The 9 T cell receptor beta chains in this list originate from one sample, sequenced in a study of T cells in Graves' hyperthyroidism and ophthalmopathy. Amplification of TCR beta CDR3 regions was performed using RNA transcripts as template. A first-round RT-PCR of the TCR CDR3 used the HTBI primer set. MiXCR was run by TCRdb on the multiplex PCR reads, yielding one entry per CDR3 protein. The data contain 400,000 to 600,000 distinct CDR3 sequences, roughly a sixth of them singletons. Sequenced sample: blood. The receptors were sampled from a woman aged 25 to 45 with Graves' ophthalmopathy.

Comments on this clonotype: A much bigger clone sits one base away, suggesting this may be a read error. The chain joins TRBV28 to TRBJ1-4; D perhaps matches TRBD1 (6 bases). Germline CDR1 and CDR2: MDHEN and SYDVKM. The CDR3 is 13 residues long. DNA of the CDR3: TGTGCCAGCGACCAGGGGACTAATGAAAACCTGTTTTTT. This codes for CASDQGTNENLFF.

The V call is TRBV7-3, the J call TRBJ2-1; 10 bases fit TRBD2. The trim removed 5 bases at V and 9 bases at J, leaving 7 bases unmatched. Germline lookup yields CDR1 SGHTA and CDR2 FQGTGA. There are 14 residues in the CDR3. CDR3: CASSPSGRASEQFF. CDR3 in DNA: TGTGCCAGCAGCCCCAGCGGGAGGGCCAGTGAGCAGTTCTTC.

On this clonotype itself: A much larger clone differs by one base, so this may be a read error. The chain joins TRBV28 to TRBJ1-2, with D maybe TRBD1 (6 bases). The CDR3 extends over 14 amino acids. The germline V gene encodes CDR1 MDHEN and CDR2 SYDVKM. The CDR3 DNA reads as TGTGTCAGCAGTTTACCAGGGGTAAACTATGGCTACACCTTC. This gives the protein CVSSLPGVNYGYTF.

This clonotype was seen at least ten times. The CDR3 reads CASSQDGKGTDTQYF. The CDR3 DNA is TGTGCCAGCAGCCAAGATGGAAAGGGTACAGATACGCAGTATTTT. The chain joins TRBV14 to TRBJ2-3; D is unresolved. The CDR3 totals 15 residues. V was pared by 0 bases and J by 3 bases, with 10 bases between. CDR1 and CDR2 from the germline V gene are SGHDN and FVKESK.

This clonotype was picked up many times. This chain connects TRBV30 to TRBJ2-7; 11 bases are a match to TRBD2. The J segment lost 7 bases and the V segment lost 0 bases, leaving 8 bases of the junction unmatched. The CDR3 runs 15 residues. In germline, CDR1 is GTSNPN, CDR2 SVGIG (reference sequence). In DNA, the CDR3 is TGTGCCTGGAGTGTAGGGACTAGCGGTTCAGGAGAGCAGTACTTC. Residues: CAWSVGTSGSGEQYF.

This clonotype has more than one count but fewer than ten. A clone one base away is much larger, so this may be a read error. The chain combines TRBV20-1 with TRBJ2-7; TRBD2 is a possible D gene (6 bases). Trimming left V 3 bases short and J 2 bases short, with 14 bases between. This CDR3 comprises 14 residues. The germline V gene has CDR1 DFQATT and CDR2 SNEGSKA (reference sequence). CDR3 loop: CSASWLAHAYEQYF. For the CDR3, the DNA is TGCAGTGCTAGTTGGCTAGCGCATGCCTACGAGCAGTACTTC.

Ten or more counts support this clonotype. The V gene is TRBV3-1, the J gene TRBJ2-5; 7 nucleotides agree with TRBD1. Germline V gene lookup returns CDR1 LGHDT and CDR2 YNNKEL (reference sequence). There are 14 residues in the CDR3. Losses at the gene ends were 4 bases for V and 5 bases for J; bases not matched to a gene: 7. Written as DNA, the CDR3 is TGTGCCAGCAGCCCGAGGACAGGCCGGGAGACCCAGTACTTC. This translates into CASSPRTGRETQYF.

This clonotype was seen only a few times. The chain uses TRBV27 and TRBJ1-5; D unresolved. Trimming took 4 bases from V and 0 from J, leaving 7 bases between them. This CDR3 contains 14 residues. Germline V lookup: CDR1 MNHEY, CDR2 SMNVEV (reference sequence). CDR3 sequence: CASSSKASNQPQHF. The CDR3 coding sequence is TGTGCCAGCAGTTCGAAAGCTAGCAATCAGCCCCAGCATTTT.

The chain uses TRBV28 and TRBJ2-7; a possible D gene is TRBD1 (6 bases). The germline V and J ends were trimmed by 6 bases and 2 bases, with 17 bases remaining between them. This CDR3 has 15 amino acids. Germline V gene sequence: CDR1 MDHEN, CDR2 SYDVKM. CDR3 residues: CASRSWGLDTYEQYF. The CDR3 coding sequence is TGTGCCAGCAGGAGCTGGGGGCTTGATACCTACGAGCAGTACTTC.